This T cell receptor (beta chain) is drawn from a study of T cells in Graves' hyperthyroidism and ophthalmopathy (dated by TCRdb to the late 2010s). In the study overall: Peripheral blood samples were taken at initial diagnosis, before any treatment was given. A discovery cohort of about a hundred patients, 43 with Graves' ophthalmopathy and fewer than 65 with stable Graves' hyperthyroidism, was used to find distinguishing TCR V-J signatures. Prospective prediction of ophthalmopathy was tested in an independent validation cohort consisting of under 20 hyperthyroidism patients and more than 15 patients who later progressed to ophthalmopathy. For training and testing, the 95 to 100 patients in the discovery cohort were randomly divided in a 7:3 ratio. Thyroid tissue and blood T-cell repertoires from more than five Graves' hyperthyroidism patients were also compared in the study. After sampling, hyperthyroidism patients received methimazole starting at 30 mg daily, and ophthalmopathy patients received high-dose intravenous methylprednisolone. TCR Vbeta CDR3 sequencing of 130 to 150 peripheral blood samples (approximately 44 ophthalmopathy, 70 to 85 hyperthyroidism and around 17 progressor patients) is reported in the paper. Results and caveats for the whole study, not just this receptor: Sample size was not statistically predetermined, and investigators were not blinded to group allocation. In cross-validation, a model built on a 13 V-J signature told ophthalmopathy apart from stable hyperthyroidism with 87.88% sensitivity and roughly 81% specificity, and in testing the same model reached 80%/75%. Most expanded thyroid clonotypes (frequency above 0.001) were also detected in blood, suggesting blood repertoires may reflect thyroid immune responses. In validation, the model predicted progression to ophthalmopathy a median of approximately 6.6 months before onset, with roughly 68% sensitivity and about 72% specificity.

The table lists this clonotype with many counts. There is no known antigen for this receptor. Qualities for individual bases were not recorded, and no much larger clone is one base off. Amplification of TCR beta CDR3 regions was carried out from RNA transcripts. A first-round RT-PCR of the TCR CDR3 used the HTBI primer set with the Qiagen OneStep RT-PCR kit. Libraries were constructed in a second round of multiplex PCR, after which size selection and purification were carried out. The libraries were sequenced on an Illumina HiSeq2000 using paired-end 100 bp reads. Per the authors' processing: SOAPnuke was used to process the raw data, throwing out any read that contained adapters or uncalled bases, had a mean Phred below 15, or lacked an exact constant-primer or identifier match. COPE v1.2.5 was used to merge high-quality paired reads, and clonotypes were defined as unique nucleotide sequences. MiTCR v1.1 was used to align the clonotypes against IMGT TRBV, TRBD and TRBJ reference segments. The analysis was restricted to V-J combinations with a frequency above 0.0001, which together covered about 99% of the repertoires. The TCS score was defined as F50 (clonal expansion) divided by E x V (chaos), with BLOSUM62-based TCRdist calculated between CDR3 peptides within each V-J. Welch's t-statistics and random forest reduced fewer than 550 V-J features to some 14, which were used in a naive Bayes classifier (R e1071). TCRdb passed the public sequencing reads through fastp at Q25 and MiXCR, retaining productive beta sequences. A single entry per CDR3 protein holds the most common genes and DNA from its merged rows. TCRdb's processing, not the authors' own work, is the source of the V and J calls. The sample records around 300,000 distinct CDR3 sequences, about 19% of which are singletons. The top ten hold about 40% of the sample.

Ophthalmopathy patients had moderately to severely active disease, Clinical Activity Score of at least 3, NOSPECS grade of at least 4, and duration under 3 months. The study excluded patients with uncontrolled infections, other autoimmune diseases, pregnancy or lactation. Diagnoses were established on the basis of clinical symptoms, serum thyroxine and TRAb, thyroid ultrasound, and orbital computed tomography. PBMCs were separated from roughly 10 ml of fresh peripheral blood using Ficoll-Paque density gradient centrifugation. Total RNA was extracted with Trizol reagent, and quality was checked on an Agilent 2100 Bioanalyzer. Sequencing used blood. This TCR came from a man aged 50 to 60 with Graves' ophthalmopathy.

The CDR3 region has the sequence CASSPTRTSGRAGNEQFF. Here is the DNA: TGTGCCAGCAGCCCGACTCGGACTAGCGGGAGGGCCGGCAATGAGCAGTTCTTC. The chain joins TRBV7-3 to TRBJ2-1, and 15 junctional nucleotides match TRBD2. Via the germline V gene, CDR1 is SGHTA and CDR2 FQGTGA. Spanning cysteine to phenylalanine, the CDR3 consists of 18 amino acids. Only the CDR3 part of the read is kept: 54 bases, read in frame from the first base. After removal of 5 bases from V and 6 bases from J, the junction retains 11 bases not matched to a gene.